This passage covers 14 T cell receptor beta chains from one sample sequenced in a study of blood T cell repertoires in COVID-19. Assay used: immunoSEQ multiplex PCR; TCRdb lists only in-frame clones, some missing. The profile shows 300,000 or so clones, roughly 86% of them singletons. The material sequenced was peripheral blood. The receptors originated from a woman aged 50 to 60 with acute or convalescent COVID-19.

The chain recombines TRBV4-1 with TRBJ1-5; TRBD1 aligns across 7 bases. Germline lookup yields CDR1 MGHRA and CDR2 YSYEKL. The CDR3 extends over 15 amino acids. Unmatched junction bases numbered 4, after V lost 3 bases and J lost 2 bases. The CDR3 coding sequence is TGCGCCAGCAGCCAGGACAGGACCCGCAATCAGCCCCAGCATTTT. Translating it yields CASSQDRTRNQPQHF.

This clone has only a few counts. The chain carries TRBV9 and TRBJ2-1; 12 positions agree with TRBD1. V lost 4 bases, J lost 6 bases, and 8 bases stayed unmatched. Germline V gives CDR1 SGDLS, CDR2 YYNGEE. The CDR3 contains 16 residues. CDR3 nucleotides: TGTGCCAGCAGCCCCCGGGACAGGGGGCGCATCAATGAGCAGTTCTTC. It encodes CASSPRDRGRINEQFF.

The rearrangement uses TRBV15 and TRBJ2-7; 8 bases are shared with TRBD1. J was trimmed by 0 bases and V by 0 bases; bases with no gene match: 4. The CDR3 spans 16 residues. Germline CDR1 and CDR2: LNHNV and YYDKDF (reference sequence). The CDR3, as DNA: TGTGCCACCAGCAGAGATCGAACAGGGGGCTCCTACGAGCAGTACTTC. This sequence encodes CATSRDRTGGSYEQYF.

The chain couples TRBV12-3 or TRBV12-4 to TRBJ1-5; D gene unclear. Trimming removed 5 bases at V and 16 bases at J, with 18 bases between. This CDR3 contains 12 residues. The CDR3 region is CASSRSTGRLHF. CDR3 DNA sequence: TGTGCCAGCAGTCGCTCCACGGGCAGACTACATTTT.

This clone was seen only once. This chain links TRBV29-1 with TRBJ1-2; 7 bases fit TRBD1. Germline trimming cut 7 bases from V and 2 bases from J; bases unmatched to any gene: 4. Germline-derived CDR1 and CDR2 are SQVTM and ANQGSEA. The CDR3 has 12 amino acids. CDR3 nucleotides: TGCAGCGCAGCCAGGGGGAACTATGGCTACACCTTC. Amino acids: CSAARGNYGYTF.

The CDR3 sequence is CASSLTPGVGEQYF. The CDR3 coding sequence is TGTGCCAGCAGCTTAACCCCGGGAGTTGGTGAGCAGTACTTC. The gene calls are TRBV7-3 and TRBJ2-7, with a tentative D call TRBD2 (6 bases). Germline V lookup: CDR1 SGHTA, CDR2 FQGTGA. CDR3 length: 14 amino acids. V dropped 0 bases and J dropped 7 bases, with 13 bases sitting between them. The variable domain in full, with the rest retrieved from reference TRBV7-3 and TRBJ2-7, is GAGVSQTPSNKVTEKGKYVELRCDPISGHTALYWYRQSLGQGPEFLIYFQGTGAADDSGLPNDRFFAVRPEGSVSTLKIQRTERGDSAVYLCASSLTPGVGEQYFGPGTRLTVT.

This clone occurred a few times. The CDR3 is CASSYLAGVETQYF. As DNA, the CDR3 is TGTGCCAGCAGCTACCTAGCGGGAGTAGAGACCCAGTACTTC. The V and J genes are TRBV7-9 and TRBJ2-5; 10 nucleotides agree with TRBD2. CDR3 length: 14 residues. Germline V gene sequence: CDR1 SEHNR, CDR2 FQNEAQ (reference sequence). V was clipped by 4 bases and J by 4 bases; unmatched bases: 3.

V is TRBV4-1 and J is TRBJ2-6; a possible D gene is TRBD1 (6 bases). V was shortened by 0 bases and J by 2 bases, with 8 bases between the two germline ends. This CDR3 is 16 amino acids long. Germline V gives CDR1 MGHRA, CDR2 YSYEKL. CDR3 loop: CASSQDSGAGANVLTF. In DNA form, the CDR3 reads TGCGCCAGCAGCCAAGATTCAGGGGCTGGGGCCAACGTCCTGACTTTC.

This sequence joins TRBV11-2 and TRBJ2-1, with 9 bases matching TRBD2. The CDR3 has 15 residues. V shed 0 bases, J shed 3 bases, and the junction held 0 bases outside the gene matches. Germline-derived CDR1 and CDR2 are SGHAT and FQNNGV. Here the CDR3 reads CASSLEAGGYNEQFF. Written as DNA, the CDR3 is TGTGCCAGCAGCTTAGAAGCGGGAGGCTACAATGAGCAGTTCTTC.

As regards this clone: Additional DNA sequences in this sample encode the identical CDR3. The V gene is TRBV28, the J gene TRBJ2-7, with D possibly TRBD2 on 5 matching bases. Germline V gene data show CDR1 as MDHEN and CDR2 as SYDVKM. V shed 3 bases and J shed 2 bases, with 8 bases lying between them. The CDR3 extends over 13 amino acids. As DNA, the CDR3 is TGTGCCAGCAGTTTCACCGGGACCTACGAGCAGTACTTC. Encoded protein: CASSFTGTYEQYF.

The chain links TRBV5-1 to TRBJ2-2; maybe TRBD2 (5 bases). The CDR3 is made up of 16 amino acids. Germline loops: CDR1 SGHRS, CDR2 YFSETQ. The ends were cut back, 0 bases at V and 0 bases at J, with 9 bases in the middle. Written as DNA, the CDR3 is TGCGCCAGCAGCTTGGGGGCTAGCCCGAACACCGGGGAGCTGTTTTTT. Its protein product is CASSLGASPNTGELFF.

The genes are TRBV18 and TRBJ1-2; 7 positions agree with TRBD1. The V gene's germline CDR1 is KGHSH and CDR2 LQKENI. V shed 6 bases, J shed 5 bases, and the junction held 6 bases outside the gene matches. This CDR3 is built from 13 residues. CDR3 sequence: CASSQGTEYGYTF. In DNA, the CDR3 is TGTGCCAGCTCCCAGGGGACAGAGTATGGCTACACCTTC.

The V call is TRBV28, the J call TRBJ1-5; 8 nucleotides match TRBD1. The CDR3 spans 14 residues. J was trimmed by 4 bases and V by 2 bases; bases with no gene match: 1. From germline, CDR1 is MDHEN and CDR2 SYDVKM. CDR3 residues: CASSLRQGNQPQHF. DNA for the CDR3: TGTGCCAGCAGTTTAAGACAGGGGAATCAGCCCCAGCATTTT.

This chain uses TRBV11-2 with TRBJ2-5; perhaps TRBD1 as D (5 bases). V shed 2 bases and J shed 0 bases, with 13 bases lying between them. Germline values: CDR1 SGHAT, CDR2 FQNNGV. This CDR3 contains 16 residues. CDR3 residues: CASSLSAGMYQETQYF. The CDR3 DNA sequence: TGTGCCAGCAGCTTATCAGCAGGGATGTACCAAGAGACCCAGTACTTC.